This note documents a single T cell receptor (beta chain) sequence. Per the original data handling: How many nucleated cells were present was estimated from reference gene primer amplification. Method: immunoSEQ multiplex PCR; TCRdb's copy keeps in-frame clones and lacks some. That table supplies the V and J calls and clone size; D and trimming were determined from the DNA. Of some 260,000 clones detected, 88% appear once; the ten largest clones hold around 6.3%. The germline gives CDR1 KGHDR, CDR2 SFDVKD. V lost 3 bases to trimming and J lost 6 bases; unmatched junction nucleotides: 5. This CDR3 is built from 14 residues. This sample is drawn from a study of blood T cell repertoires in COVID-19. Enrolled during active infection, Seattle patients were then followed longitudinally.

V is TRBV24-1 and J is TRBJ2-3; TRBD1 matches at 7 bases. This TCR was sampled from a woman aged 25 to 39 with COVID-19, enrolled during active disease. Specimen: peripheral blood. The chain's CDR3 is CATSDNRGRDTQYF. The CDR3 DNA reads as TGTGCCACCAGTGATAACAGGGGCAGGGATACGCAGTATTTT.